This T cell receptor beta chain comes out of a study of beta chain features in type 1 diabetes (dated by TCRdb to the late 2010s). Describing the broader study: Patients and healthy donors did not differ in mean age, gender distribution, total cell number or subset yield. A total of 85 million to 140 million sorted cells were examined across all samples, and a strong correlation was observed between cell number per subset and RNA yield. In the study, recently diagnosed type 1 diabetes patients and matched healthy donors were compared on the TCRB repertoires of their sorted circulating CD4+ T cell subsets. Whereas all 28 donors provided naive and central memory subsets, regulatory and stem cell-like memory subsets were isolated from just 8 patients and roughly 8 healthy donors. Paper-wide results and their limitations: Because cDNA was sequenced instead of genomic DNA, activated cells with high expression could be over-represented, although the groups did not differ in activation or CD3 levels. Naive, central memory and regulatory TCRB repertoires appeared to be more alike among patients than among healthy donors. Shorter templates might be favored by PCR, yet because patient and control samples were amplified and corrected together, any such skew would affect both groups equally. Type 1 diabetes patients showed a moderate but significant shortening of TCRB CDR3 length in all four CD4+ subsets. Only small numbers of individuals were included in the HLA sub-analyses, which left unresolved whether HLA type had any influence on TCRB rearrangement. At VDJ recombination sites, patients with type 1 diabetes made fewer insertions and deleted more nucleotides, a pattern implying thymic rearrangement abnormalities.

Only a few counts were recorded for this clone. It has no known antigen specificity. No clone much larger than this one lies a single base away; base qualities are absent. The High Capacity cDNA Reverse Transcription Kit was used to reverse transcribe all of the isolated RNA, meaning that expressed TCRB transcripts were what got sequenced. Deep immunoSEQ sequencing was applied to naive, central memory and regulatory T cell samples, giving an average of approximately 3.8 million total reads per sample. Sorted cells were lysed in RLT buffer and RNA was extracted with DNase-treated RNeasy Micro or Mini kits, depending on cell number. To prevent cross-contamination, every cell subset was processed on its own, while patient and healthy donor samples were processed together. The immunoSEQ multiplex PCR was used to amplify TCRB sequences from cDNA, yielding 87-bp fragments that span the CDR3 region. Sequencing of the amplicons was performed on the Illumina HiSeq platform. The published analysis was carried out like this. PCR bias was corrected computationally using synthetic template baselines, and reads within Hamming distance 2 were collapsed, with unmergeable singletons discarded. Reads were aligned against IMGT to assign V, D and J genes, CDR3 length and insertions or deletions at six rearrangement sites. Within each subset, clonotype counts were normalized to sorted cell number, and only after that were true diversity and Gini coefficients computed with the tcR R package. Repertoire sharing was quantified using the overlap coefficient calculated on TCRB nucleotide sequences. As a proxy for the pre-selection repertoire, out-of-frame TCRB sequences from naive cells were analyzed. Imported from immuneACCESS, the table was reduced by TCRdb to in-frame sequences with V and J called. These copies leave out some clones; in studies compared against another copy, an unresolved V gene accounts for under half, and the cause of the remainder is not known. D and trimming come from the DNA, and the V and J calls and clone size come from that table. For this sample there are 450,000 to 550,000 clones; 30% appear just once. 0.065% of the sample is taken by the ten largest.

Each donor gave one peripheral blood draw, averaging about 100 mL, which was collected into heparinised tubes. Naive, central memory, regulatory and stem cell-like memory CD4+ T cells were sorted on a BD FACSAria II using a panel including CD45RO, CCR7, CD25, CD127, CD95 and CD27. All sorted populations exceeded 95% purity. PBMCs were isolated right away by Lymphoprep density gradient centrifugation and were stained directly, without culture. To minimize batch effects, samples were stained and sorted in pairs, one healthy donor with one patient per experiment. In the germline V gene, CDR1 corresponds to SQVTM and CDR2 to ANQGSEA. The CDR3 contains 15 residues, cysteine and phenylalanine counted. The CDR3 DNA has 45 bases and is translated from base 1. V was cut back by 7 bases and J by 1 base, leaving a gap of 18 bases between them.

Recombination joined TRBV29-1 with TRBJ2-3, and possibly TRBD1, on 6 matching bases. Input material: naive CD4+ T cells from blood. Reading the label with the study, this specimen's cell subset or site is: true naive CD4+ T cells. This clonotype was sampled from a man aged 18 to 30 in good health. The nucleotide sequence is TGCAGCGCTCAGGGACACCCCGAGGGCACAGATACGCAGTATTTT. It translates to CSAQGHPEGTDTQYF.